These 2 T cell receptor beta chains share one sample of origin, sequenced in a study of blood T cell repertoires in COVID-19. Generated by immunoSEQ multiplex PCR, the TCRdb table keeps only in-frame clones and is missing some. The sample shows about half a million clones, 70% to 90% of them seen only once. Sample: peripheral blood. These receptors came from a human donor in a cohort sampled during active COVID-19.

CDR3 in amino acids: CASRARQGNTGELFF. CDR3 DNA: TGTGCCAGCAGGGCCAGACAGGGTAACACCGGGGAGCTGTTTTTT. The chain is built from TRBV2 and TRBJ2-2; 7 bases are a match to TRBD1. Germline V gene sequence: CDR1 SNHLY, CDR2 FYNNEI. The V gene end was trimmed by 6 bases and the J gene end by 2 bases; junction bases not matched to a gene: 6. This CDR3 region has 15 residues.

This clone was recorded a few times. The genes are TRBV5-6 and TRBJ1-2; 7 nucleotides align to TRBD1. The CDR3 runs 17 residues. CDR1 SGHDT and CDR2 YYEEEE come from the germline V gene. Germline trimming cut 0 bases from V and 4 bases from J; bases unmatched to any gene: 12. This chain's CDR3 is CASSLDLRGGWSYGYTF. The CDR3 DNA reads TGTGCCAGCAGCTTGGATCTTAGAGGGGGCTGGAGCTATGGCTACACCTTC.